The 8 T cell receptor beta chains in this list originate from one sample, sequenced in a study of technical replicates of blood from a few donors. Here immunoSEQ multiplex PCR was the method, and the copy in TCRdb shows in-frame clones only, minus some. The table has about 100,000 clones, 95% seen once. Sequencing used T cells isolated from PBMCs. The receptors were sampled from a human donor in good health.

The V and J genes are TRBV14 and TRBJ1-2; D gene unclear. This CDR3 region has 13 residues. Deletions cut 4 bases from V and 7 bases from J, with 13 bases between. Germline assignment: CDR1 SGHDN and CDR2 FVKESK. The CDR3 region is CASSPSVNVGYTF. The CDR3 DNA reads TGTGCCAGCAGCCCCTCTGTTAATGTTGGCTACACCTTC.

The genes are TRBV11-3 and TRBJ2-7; 7 bases map to TRBD1. V lost 5 bases to trimming and J lost 3 bases; unmatched junction nucleotides: 1. The CDR3 extends over 12 amino acids. Germline V gene data show CDR1 as SGHNT and CDR2 as YENEEA. The CDR3: CASSRGLYEQYF. The DNA for the CDR3 is TGTGCCAGCAGCAGGGGGCTCTACGAGCAGTACTTC.

This rearrangement joins TRBV6-5 to TRBJ2-7, with 9 nucleotides matching TRBD2. There are 14 residues in the CDR3. Germline-derived CDR1 and CDR2 are MNHEY and SVGAGI. After removal of 6 bases from V and 2 bases from J, the junction contained 5 bases not matched to a gene. The CDR3 DNA reads as TGTGCCAGCAGCTCACTAGCGGGTGCCTACGAGCAGTACTTC. Protein product: CASSSLAGAYEQYF.

The chain joins TRBV19 to TRBJ1-2, with D perhaps matching TRBD1 (5 bases). CDR3 length: 13 residues. Germline V gene sequence: CDR1 LNHDA, CDR2 SQIVND (reference sequence). V was cut by 0 bases and J by 11 bases, with 13 bases left in between. The DNA of the CDR3 is TGTGCCAGTAGTATAGAAGGGGACTTCGTTTACACCTTC. As protein: CASSIEGDFVYTF.

The V gene is TRBV6-5, the J gene TRBJ1-1; the D gene is possibly TRBD1 (5 bases). The germline V gene has CDR1 MNHEY and CDR2 SVGAGI. V was shortened by 0 bases and J by 0 bases, with 5 bases between the two germline ends. The CDR3 is 14 amino acids. CDR3 sequence: CASSYSGVNTEAFF. In DNA form, the CDR3 reads TGTGCCAGCAGTTACTCAGGGGTGAACACTGAAGCTTTCTTT.

This sequence joins TRBV7-3 and TRBJ2-5, with TRBD2 matching 9 bases. J lost 2 bases, V lost 5 bases, and 9 bases had no gene match. The CDR3 is made up of 16 amino acids. The V gene's germline CDR1 is SGHTA and CDR2 FQGTGA. The CDR3 nucleotides are TGTGCCAGCAGCCAGGGGCTAGCGGGGCAACAAGAGACCCAGTACTTC. It specifies CASSQGLAGQQETQYF.

This clone occurred once. The genes are TRBV9 and TRBJ2-5, with TRBD2 as a possible D gene (5 bases). The ends were cut back, 0 bases at V and 2 bases at J, with 11 bases in the middle. Germline CDR1 and CDR2: SGDLS and YYNGEE. CDR3 size: 15 residues. In nucleotides, the CDR3 is TGTGCCAGCAGCGTAGTTCCTACGGGGCAAGAGACCCAGTACTTC. Translation: CASSVVPTGQETQYF. Full variable domain (remainder filled in from reference TRBV9 and TRBJ2-5): DSGVTQTPKHLITATGQRVTLRCSPRSGDLSVYWYQQSLDQGLQFLIQYYNGEERAKGNILERFSAQQFPDLHSELNLSSLELGDSALYFCASSVVPTGQETQYFGPGTRLLVL.

The rearrangement links TRBV7-9 to TRBJ1-2; D gene uncertain. The CDR3 covers 13 residues. V lost 5 bases and J lost 2, with 9 bases in between. Germline CDR1 is SEHNR and CDR2 is FQNEAQ (reference sequence). CDR3 DNA sequence: TGTGCCAGCAGCAGGGAGTCCAACTATGGCTACACCTTC. Translated, it gives CASSRESNYGYTF.